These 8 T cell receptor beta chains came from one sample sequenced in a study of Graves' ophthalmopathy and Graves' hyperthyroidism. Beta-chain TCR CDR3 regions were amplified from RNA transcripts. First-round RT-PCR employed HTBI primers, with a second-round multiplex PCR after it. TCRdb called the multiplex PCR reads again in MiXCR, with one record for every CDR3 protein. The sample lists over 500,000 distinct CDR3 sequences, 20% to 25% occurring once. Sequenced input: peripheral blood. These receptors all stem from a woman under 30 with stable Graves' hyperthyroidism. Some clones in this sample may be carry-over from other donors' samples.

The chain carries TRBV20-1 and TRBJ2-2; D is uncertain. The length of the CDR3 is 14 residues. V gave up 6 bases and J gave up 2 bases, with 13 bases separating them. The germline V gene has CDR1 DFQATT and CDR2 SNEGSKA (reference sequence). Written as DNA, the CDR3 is TGCAGTGCCCGAACCCGAATTAACACCGGGGAGCTGTTTTTT. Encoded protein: CSARTRINTGELFF.

CDR3 bases: TGTGCTAGTGGTTTGAGGCAGGAGGGGACTGAAGCTTTCTTT. Amino acids: CASGLRQEGTEAFF. The V and J genes are TRBV12-5 and TRBJ1-1; perhaps TRBD1 as D (5 bases). Germline V gene data show CDR1 as LGHNT and CDR2 as FRNRAP. Trimming left V 2 bases short and J 5 bases short, with 12 bases between. The length of the CDR3 is 14 residues. The full variable domain, rest sourced from reference TRBV12-5 and TRBJ1-1, is DARVTQTPRHKVTEMGQEVTMRCQPILGHNTVFWYRQTMMQGLELLAYFRNRAPLDDSGMPKDRFSAEMPDATLATLKIQPSEPRDSAVYFCASGLRQEGTEAFFGQGTRLTVV.

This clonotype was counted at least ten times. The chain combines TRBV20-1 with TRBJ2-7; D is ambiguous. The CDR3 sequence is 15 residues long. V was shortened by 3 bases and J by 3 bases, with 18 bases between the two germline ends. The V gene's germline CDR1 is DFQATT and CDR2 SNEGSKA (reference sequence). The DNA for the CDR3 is TGCAGTGCTAGCAACCCACTACAAGGCGGCTACGAGCAGTACTTC. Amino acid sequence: CSASNPLQGGYEQYF.

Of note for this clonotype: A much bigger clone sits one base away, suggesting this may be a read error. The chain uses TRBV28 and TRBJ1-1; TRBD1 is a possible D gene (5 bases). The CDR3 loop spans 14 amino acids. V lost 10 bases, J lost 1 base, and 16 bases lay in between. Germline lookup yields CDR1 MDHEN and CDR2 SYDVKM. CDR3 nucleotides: TGTGCCATCACCTTAGGAGGGGCGAACACTGAAGCTTTCTTT. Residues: CAITLGGANTEAFF.

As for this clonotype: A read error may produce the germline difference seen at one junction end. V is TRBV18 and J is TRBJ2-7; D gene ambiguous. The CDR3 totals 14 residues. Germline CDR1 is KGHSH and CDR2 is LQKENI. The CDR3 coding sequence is TGTGCCAGCTCCGAAAGTTGGCAGGCTTACGAGCAGTGCTTC. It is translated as CASSESWQAYEQCF.

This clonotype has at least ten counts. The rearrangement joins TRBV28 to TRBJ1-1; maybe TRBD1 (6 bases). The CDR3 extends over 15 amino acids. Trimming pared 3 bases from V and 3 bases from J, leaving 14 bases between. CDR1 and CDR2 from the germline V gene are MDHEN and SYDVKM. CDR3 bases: TGTGCCAGCAGTTTGGGGGGCATAAAGGACACTGAAGCTTTCTTT. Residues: CASSLGGIKDTEAFF.

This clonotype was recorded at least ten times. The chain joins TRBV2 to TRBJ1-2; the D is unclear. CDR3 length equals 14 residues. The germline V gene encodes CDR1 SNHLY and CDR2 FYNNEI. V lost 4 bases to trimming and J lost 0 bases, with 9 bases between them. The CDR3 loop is CASSGGRTNYGYTF. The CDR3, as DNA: TGTGCCAGCAGTGGAGGCAGAACTAACTATGGCTACACCTTC.

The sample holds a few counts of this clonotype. The CDR3 nucleotides are TGCAGCGTTTTCAGGGCGCAAGAGACCCAGTACTTC. Encoded protein: CSVFRAQETQYF. This chain joins TRBV29-1 and TRBJ2-5, with a tentative D call TRBD1 (5 bases). Germline V CDR1 and CDR2: SQVTM, ANQGSEA. The CDR3 is made up of 12 amino acids. With 5 bases removed from V and 2 bases from J, the gap between germline ends came to 9 bases.